This section outlines one T cell receptor (beta chain) sequence together with its context. This specimen belongs to a study of blood T cell repertoires in COVID-19. This table comes from immunoSEQ multiplex PCR, and its TCRdb copy is limited to in-frame clones, with some not included. The sample shows approximately 310,000 clones, roughly 85% of them seen only once. Germline V CDR1 and CDR2: MNHEY, SMNVEV (reference sequence). The CDR3 is 15 residues long. V trimming: 6 bases; J trimming: 5 bases; junction bases outside the gene matches: 9. Material: PBMCs or T cells enriched from blood (not recorded which). The V gene is TRBV27, the J gene TRBJ2-7; TRBD1 matches at 11 bases. The TCR sequence derives from a young woman who had been exposed to COVID-19. As DNA, the CDR3 is TGTGCCAGCAGACCAGGACAGGGGGCGTTTCACGAGCAGTACTTC. This sequence encodes CASRPGQGAFHEQYF.